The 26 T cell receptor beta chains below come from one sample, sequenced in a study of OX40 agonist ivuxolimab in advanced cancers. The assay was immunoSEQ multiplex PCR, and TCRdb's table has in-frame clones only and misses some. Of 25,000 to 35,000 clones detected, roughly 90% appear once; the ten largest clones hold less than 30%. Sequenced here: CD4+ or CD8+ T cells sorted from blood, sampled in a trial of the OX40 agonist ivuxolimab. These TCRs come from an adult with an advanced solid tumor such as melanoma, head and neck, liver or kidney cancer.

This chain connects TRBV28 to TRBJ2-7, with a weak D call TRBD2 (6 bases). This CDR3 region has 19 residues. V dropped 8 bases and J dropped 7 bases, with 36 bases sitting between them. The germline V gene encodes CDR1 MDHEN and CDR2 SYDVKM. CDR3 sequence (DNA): TGTGCCAGCCACCCTCCCCTGGGGTTGCGGGTAATACCGGCGGGGGAGCAGTACTTC. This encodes CASHPPLGLRVIPAGEQYF. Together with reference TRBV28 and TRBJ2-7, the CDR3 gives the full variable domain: DVKVTQSSRYLVKRTGEKVFLECVQDMDHENMFWYRQDPGLGLRLIYFSYDVKMKEKGDIPEGYSVSREKKERFSLILESASTNQTSMYLCASHPPLGLRVIPAGEQYFGPGTRLTVT.

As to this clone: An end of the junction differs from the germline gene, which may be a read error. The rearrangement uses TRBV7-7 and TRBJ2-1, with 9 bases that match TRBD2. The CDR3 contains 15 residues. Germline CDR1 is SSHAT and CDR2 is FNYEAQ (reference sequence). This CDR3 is CASSPKLAGSHEQFF. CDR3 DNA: TGTGCTAGCAGTCCAAAGCTAGCGGGAAGCCATGAGCAGTTCTTC.

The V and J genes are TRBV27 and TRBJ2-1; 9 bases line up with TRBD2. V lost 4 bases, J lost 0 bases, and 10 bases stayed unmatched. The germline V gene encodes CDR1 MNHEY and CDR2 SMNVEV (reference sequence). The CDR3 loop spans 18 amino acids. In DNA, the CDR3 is TGTGCCAGCAGTTCCGGTAGCGGGGGCCTCCGCTCCTACAATGAGCAGTTCTTC. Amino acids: CASSSGSGGLRSYNEQFF.

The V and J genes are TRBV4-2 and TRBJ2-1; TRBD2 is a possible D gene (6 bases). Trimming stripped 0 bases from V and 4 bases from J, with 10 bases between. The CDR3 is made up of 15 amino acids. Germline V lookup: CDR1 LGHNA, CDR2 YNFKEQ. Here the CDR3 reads CASSQEGGGYNEQFF. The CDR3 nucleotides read TGTGCCAGCAGCCAAGAGGGCGGAGGGTACAATGAGCAGTTCTTC.

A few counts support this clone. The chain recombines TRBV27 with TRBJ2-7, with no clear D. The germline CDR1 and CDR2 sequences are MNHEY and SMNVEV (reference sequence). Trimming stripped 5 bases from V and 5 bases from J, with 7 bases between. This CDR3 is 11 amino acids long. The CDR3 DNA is TGTGCCAGCAGTACGGCTCACGAGCAGTACTTC. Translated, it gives CASSTAHEQYF.

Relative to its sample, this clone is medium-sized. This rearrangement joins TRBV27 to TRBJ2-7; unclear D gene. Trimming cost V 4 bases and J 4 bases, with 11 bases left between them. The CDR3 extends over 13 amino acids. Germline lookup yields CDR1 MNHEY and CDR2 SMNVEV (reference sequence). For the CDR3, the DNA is TGTGCCAGCAGTTCCGACCCGACATACGAGCAGTACTTC. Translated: CASSSDPTYEQYF.

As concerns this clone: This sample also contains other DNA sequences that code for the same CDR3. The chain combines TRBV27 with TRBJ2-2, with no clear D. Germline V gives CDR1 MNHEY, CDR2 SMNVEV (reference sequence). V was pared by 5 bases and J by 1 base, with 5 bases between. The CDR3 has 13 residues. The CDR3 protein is CASSLVNTGELFF. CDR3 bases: TGTGCCAGCAGTCTAGTGAACACCGGGGAGCTGTTTTTT.

Here the CDR3 DNA reads TGTGCCAGCAATGAGCAGTTCTTC. Translated: CASNEQFF. J is TRBJ2-1 and V is TRBV2; D gene uncertain. The CDR3 consists of 8 residues. The germline V gene has CDR1 SNHLY and CDR2 FYNNEI. Deletions cut 7 bases from V and 8 bases from J, with 0 bases between.

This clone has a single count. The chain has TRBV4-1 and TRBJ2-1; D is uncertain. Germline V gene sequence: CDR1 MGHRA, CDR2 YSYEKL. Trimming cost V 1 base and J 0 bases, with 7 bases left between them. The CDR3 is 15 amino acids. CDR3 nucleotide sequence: TGCGCCAGCAGCCAAGCCGAGGACTCCTACAATGAGCAGTTCTTC. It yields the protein CASSQAEDSYNEQFF.

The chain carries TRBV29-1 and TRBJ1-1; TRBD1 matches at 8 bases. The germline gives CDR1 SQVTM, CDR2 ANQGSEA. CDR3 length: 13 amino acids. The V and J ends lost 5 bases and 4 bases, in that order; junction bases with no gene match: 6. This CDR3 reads CSVPQGAGTEAFF. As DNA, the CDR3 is TGCAGCGTTCCTCAGGGGGCCGGCACTGAAGCTTTCTTT.

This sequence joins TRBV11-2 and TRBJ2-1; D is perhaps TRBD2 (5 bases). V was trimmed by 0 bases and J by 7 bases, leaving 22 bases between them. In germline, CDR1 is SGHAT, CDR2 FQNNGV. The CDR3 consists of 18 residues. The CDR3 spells CASSLEGLEREGKNEQFF. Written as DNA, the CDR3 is TGTGCCAGCAGCTTAGAGGGATTGGAGAGGGAAGGAAAAAATGAGCAGTTCTTC.

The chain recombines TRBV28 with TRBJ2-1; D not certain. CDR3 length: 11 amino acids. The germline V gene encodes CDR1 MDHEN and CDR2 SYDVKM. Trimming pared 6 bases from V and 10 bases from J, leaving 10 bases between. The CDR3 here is CASSPLSEQFF. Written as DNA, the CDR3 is TGTGCCAGCAGCCCCCTCTCAGAGCAGTTCTTC. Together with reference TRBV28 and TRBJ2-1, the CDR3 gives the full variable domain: DVKVTQSSRYLVKRTGEKVFLECVQDMDHENMFWYRQDPGLGLRLIYFSYDVKMKEKGDIPEGYSVSREKKERFSLILESASTNQTSMYLCASSPLSEQFFGPGTRLTVL.

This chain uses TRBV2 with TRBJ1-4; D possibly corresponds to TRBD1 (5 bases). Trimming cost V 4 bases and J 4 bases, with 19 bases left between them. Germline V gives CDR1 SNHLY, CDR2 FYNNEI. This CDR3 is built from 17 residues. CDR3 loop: CASSVSREEGINEKLFF. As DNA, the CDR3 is TGTGCCAGCAGTGTCTCCAGGGAAGAGGGGATTAATGAAAAACTGTTTTTT. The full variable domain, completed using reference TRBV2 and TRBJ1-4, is EPEVTQTPSHQVTQMGQEVILRCVPISNHLYFYWYRQILGQKVEFLVSFYNNEISEKSEIFDDQFSVERPDGSNFTLKIRSTKLEDSAMYFCASSVSREEGINEKLFFGSGTQLSVL.

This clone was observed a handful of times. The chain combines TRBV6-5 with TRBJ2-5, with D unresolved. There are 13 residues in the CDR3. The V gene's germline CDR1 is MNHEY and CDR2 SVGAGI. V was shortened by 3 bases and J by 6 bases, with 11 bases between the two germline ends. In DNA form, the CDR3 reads TGTGCCAGCAGTTATAGGTTGGGAAAGACCCAGTACTTC. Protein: CASSYRLGKTQYF.

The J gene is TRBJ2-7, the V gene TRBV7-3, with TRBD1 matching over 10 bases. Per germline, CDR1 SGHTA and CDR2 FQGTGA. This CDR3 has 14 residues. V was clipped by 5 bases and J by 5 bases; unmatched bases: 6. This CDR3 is CASSAGQGSDEQYF. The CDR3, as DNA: TGTGCCAGCAGCGCGGGACAGGGGTCTGACGAGCAGTACTTC.

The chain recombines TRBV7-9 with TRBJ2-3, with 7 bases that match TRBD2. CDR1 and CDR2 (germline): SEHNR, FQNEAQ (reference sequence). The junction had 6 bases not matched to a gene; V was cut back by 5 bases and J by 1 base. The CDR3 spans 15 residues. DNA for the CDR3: TGTGCCAGCAGCCATGCCCTAGCGGGCACAGATACGCAGTATTTT. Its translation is CASSHALAGTDTQYF.

The CDR3 bases are TGTGCCACTACCCACCAGGGGGCCTCTGAAGCTTTCTTT. This sequence encodes CATTHQGASEAFF. The V call is TRBV19, the J call TRBJ1-1; 8 bases fit TRBD1. The CDR3 totals 13 residues. Germline V CDR1 and CDR2: LNHDA, SQIVND (reference sequence). V shed 10 bases, J shed 6 bases, and the junction held 10 bases outside the gene matches.

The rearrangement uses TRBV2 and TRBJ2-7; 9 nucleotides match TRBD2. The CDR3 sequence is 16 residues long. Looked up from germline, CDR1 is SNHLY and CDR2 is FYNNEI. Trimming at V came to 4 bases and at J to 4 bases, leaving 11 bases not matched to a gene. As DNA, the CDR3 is TGTGCCAGCAGTGGGGTTTTTAGCGGGAGTCTATACGAGCAGTACTTC. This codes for CASSGVFSGSLYEQYF.

The CDR3 region has the DNA TGCGCCAGCAGCTTGATCCGTGGTGAGCAGTTCTTC. It encodes CASSLIRGEQFF. The V call is TRBV5-1, the J call TRBJ2-1; D is unclear. The CDR3 length is 12 residues. Germline values: CDR1 SGHRS, CDR2 YFSETQ. Trimming left V 1 base short and J 9 bases short, with 8 bases between.

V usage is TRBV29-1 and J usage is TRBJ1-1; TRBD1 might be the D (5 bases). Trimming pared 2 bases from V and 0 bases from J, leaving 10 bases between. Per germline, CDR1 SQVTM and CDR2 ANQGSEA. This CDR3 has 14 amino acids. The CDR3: CSVEPGRVNTEAFF. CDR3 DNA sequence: TGCAGCGTTGAACCGGGGCGGGTGAACACTGAAGCTTTCTTT.

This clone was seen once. The CDR3 is CASSLFRRGLRNRENTEAFF. The CDR3 DNA reads as TGTGCCAGCAGCTTATTCCGCAGGGGGCTCAGAAACAGGGAGAACACTGAAGCTTTCTTT. The V call is TRBV7-3, the J call TRBJ1-1; 8 bases agree with TRBD1. Germline values: CDR1 SGHTA, CDR2 FQGTGA. V lost 2 bases, J lost 1 base, and 18 bases stayed unmatched. The CDR3 extends over 20 amino acids.

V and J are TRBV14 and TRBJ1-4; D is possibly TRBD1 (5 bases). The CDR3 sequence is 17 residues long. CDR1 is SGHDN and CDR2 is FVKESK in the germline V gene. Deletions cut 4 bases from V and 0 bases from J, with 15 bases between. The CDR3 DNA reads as TGTGCCAGCAGCCGGGGCGGGGATTCGCCAACTAATGAAAAACTGTTTTTT. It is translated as CASSRGGDSPTNEKLFF.

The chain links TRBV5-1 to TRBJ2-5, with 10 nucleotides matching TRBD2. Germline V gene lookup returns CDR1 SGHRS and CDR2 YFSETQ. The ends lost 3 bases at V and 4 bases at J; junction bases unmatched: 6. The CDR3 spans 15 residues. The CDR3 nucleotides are TGCGCCAGCAGCTACAGCGGGGGGGCTCGAGAGACCCAGTACTTC. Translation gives CASSYSGGARETQYF.

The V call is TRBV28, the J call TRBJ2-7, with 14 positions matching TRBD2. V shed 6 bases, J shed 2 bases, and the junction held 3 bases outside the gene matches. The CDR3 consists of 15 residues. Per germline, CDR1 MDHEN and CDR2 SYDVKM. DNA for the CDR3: TGTGCCAGCAGAATGACTAGCGGGAGGGCCTACGAGCAGTACTTC. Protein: CASRMTSGRAYEQYF.

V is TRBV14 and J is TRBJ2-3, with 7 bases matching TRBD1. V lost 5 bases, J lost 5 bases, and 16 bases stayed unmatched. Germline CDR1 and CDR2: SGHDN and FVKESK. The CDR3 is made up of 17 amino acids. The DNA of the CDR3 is TGTGCCAGCAGCACCCGTTACAGGGGCGAGGAAGGAGATACGCAGTATTTT. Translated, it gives CASSTRYRGEEGDTQYF.

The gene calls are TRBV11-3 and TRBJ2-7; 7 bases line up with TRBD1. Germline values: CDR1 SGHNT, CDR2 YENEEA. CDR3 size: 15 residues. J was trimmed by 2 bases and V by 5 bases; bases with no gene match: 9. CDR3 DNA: TGTGCCAGCAGCAGGGGCAGGGGGTTGGCCTACGAGCAGTACTTC. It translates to CASSRGRGLAYEQYF.